Shown below are 9 T cell receptor beta chains from a single sample sequenced in a study of blood T cell repertoires in COVID-19. TCRdb keeps only in-frame clones here, not all; method: immunoSEQ multiplex PCR. The table has roughly 200,000 clones, more than 75% seen once; the top ten hold 5% to 7%. Source material: PBMCs or T cells enriched from blood (not recorded which). All receptors derive from a man aged 40-55 years with acute COVID-19.

This clone occurred once. The chain recombines TRBV9 with TRBJ2-1; D not certain. In germline, CDR1 is SGDLS, CDR2 YYNGEE. V gave up 0 bases and J gave up 6 bases, with 19 bases separating them. This CDR3 spans 17 amino acids. This CDR3 is CASSVEEVVTPFNEQFF. CDR3 nucleotide sequence: TGTGCCAGCAGCGTAGAAGAGGTAGTAACACCATTCAATGAGCAGTTCTTC. The full variable domain, rest sourced from reference TRBV9 and TRBJ2-1, is DSGVTQTPKHLITATGQRVTLRCSPRSGDLSVYWYQQSLDQGLQFLIQYYNGEERAKGNILERFSAQQFPDLHSELNLSSLELGDSALYFCASSVEEVVTPFNEQFFGPGTRLTVL.

The chain is built from TRBV24-1 and TRBJ2-7, with D possibly being TRBD1 (5 bases). Per germline, CDR1 KGHDR and CDR2 SFDVKD. The CDR3 sequence is 15 residues long. V dropped 7 bases and J dropped 4 bases, with 19 bases sitting between them. The CDR3 DNA reads TGTGCCACCAGCACCTCCCAGGGAAATTTATACGAGCAGTACTTC. Protein: CATSTSQGNLYEQYF.

The rearrangement joins TRBV11-2 to TRBJ2-3, with 9 positions matching TRBD2. The CDR3 runs 14 residues. The V gene end was trimmed by 7 bases and the J gene end by 1 base; junction bases not matched to a gene: 3. Germline V gene sequence: CDR1 SGHAT, CDR2 FQNNGV. The CDR3 protein is CASIRTSGTDTQYF. The CDR3 DNA sequence: TGTGCCAGCATCCGGACTAGCGGCACAGATACGCAGTATTTT.

This clone occurred a few times. The chain couples TRBV6-1 to TRBJ1-2, with 8 bases matching TRBD1. This CDR3 is built from 16 residues. Germline V gene data show CDR1 as MNHNS and CDR2 as SASEGT. V shed 0 bases, J shed 2 bases, and the junction held 5 bases outside the gene matches. This chain's CDR3 is CASSEAVYRGNYGYTF. The CDR3 DNA follows: TGTGCCAGCAGTGAAGCGGTGTACAGGGGGAACTATGGCTACACCTTC.

This clone appeared once. The J gene is TRBJ2-6, the V gene TRBV11-2; D is unclear. Germline V gene data show CDR1 as SGHAT and CDR2 as FQNNGV. This CDR3 comprises 14 residues. The ends were cut back, 7 bases at V and 2 bases at J, with 9 bases in the middle. The CDR3 region is CASMPTTGANVLTF. For the CDR3, the DNA is TGTGCCAGCATGCCCACAACTGGGGCCAACGTCCTGACTTTC.

This chain links TRBV30 with TRBJ2-5; 9 bases align to TRBD1. Germline CDR1 GTSNPN, CDR2 SVGIG (reference sequence). With V trimmed by 5 bases and J by 7 bases, 5 bases remained unmatched. The CDR3 covers 12 residues. The CDR3 is CAWWTGERTQYF. The CDR3 DNA follows: TGTGCCTGGTGGACAGGGGAACGGACCCAGTACTTC.

The V call is TRBV18, the J call TRBJ2-1; 9 bases match TRBD2. The V and J ends lost 5 bases and 5 bases, in that order; junction bases with no gene match: 1. The germline V gene encodes CDR1 KGHSH and CDR2 LQKENI. CDR3 size: 13 residues. The CDR3 sequence is CASSSSGDNEQFF. For the CDR3, the DNA is TGTGCCAGCTCATCTAGCGGGGACAATGAGCAGTTCTTC.

The chain joins TRBV27 to TRBJ2-3, with D perhaps matching TRBD1 (5 bases). This CDR3 is 15 amino acids long. Looked up from germline, CDR1 is MNHEY and CDR2 is SMNVEV (reference sequence). Between the trimmed V and J ends, which lost 5 bases and 8 bases, there was a span of 20 bases. The CDR3 DNA reads TGTGCCAGCAGTGACCAGGGAACTGGGCCGGTTACGCAGTATTTT. Translated, it gives CASSDQGTGPVTQYF.

This clone occurred once. This chain uses TRBV5-4 with TRBJ2-1; no definite D call. The germline V gene has CDR1 SGHNT and CDR2 YYREEE (reference sequence). The CDR3 has 13 residues. The V and J ends lost 10 bases and 0 bases respectively, with 11 bases between them. CDR3 nucleotide sequence: TGTGCCTTTACCAGTCCCTCCTACAATGAGCAGTTCTTC. It specifies CAFTSPSYNEQFF.